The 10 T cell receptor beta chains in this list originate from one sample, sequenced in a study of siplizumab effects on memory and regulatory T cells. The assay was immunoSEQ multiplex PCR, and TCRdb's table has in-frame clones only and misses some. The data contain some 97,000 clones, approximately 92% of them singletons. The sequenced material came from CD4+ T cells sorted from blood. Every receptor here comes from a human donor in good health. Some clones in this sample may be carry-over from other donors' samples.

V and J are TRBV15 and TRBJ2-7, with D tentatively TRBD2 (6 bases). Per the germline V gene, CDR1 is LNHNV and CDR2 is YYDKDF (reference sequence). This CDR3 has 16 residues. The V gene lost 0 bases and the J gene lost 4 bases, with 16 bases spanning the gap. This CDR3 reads CATSRDRGLEKYEQYF. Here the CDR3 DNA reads TGTGCCACCAGCAGAGATAGGGGACTGGAAAAATACGAGCAGTACTTC. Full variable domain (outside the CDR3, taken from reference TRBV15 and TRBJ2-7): DAMVIQNPRYQVTQFGKPVTLSCSQTLNHNVMYWYQQKSSQAPKLLFHYYDKDFNNEADTPDNFQSRRPNTSFCFLDIRSPGLGDTAMYLCATSRDRGLEKYEQYFGPGTRLTVT.

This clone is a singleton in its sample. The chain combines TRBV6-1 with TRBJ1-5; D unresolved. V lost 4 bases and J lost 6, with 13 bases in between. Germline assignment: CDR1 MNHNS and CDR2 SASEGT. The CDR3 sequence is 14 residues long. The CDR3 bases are TGTGCCAGCAGTGGCATGGGGTTAGGTCAGCCCCAGCATTTT. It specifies CASSGMGLGQPQHF.

The CDR3 here is CASSLEALRREKLFF. CDR3 bases: TGTGCCAGCAGTTTGGAGGCCCTTCGCCGGGAAAAACTGTTTTTT. This sequence joins TRBV28 and TRBJ1-4, with D unclear. CDR1 is MDHEN and CDR2 is SYDVKM in the germline V gene. CDR3 length: 15 amino acids. Deletions cut 3 bases from V and 8 bases from J, with 16 bases between.

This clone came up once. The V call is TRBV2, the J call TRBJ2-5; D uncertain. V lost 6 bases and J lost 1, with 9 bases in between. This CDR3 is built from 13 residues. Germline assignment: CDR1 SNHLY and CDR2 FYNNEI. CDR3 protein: CASSASIQETQYF. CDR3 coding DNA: TGTGCCAGCAGCGCCTCTATCCAAGAGACCCAGTACTTC.

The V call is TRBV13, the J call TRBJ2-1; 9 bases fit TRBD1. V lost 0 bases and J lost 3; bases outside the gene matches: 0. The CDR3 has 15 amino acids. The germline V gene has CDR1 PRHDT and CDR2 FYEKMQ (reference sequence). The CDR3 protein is CASSLGTGGYNEQFF. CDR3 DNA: TGTGCCAGCAGCTTAGGGACAGGGGGCTACAATGAGCAGTTCTTC.

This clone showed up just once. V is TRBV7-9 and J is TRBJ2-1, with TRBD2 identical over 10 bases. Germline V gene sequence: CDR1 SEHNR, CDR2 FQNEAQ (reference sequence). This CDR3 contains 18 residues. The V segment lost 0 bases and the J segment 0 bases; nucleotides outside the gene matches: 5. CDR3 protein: CASSLAAGGMSSYNEQFF. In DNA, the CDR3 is TGTGCCAGCAGCTTAGCAGCGGGAGGGATGAGCTCCTACAATGAGCAGTTCTTC.

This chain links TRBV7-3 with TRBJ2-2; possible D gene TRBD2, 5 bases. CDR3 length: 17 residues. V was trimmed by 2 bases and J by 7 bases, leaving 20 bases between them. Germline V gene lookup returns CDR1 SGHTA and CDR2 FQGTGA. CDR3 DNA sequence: TGTGCCAGCAGCTTATATCAGGCCTGGGAGAGTAACGGGGAGCTGTTTTTT. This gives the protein CASSLYQAWESNGELFF.

This chain's CDR3 is CASSLADNTEAFF. The CDR3 DNA reads TGTGCCAGCAGCTTGGCCGACAACACTGAAGCTTTCTTT. The chain joins TRBV5-5 to TRBJ1-1; D not certain. V was shortened by 0 bases and J by 2 bases, with 5 bases between the two germline ends. Germline V CDR1 and CDR2: SGHKS, YYEKEE (reference sequence). There are 13 residues in the CDR3.

CDR3 bases: TGTGCCAGCAGTGACAGGGGGCCTGAGGACGAGCAGTACTTC. Translation gives CASSDRGPEDEQYF. The chain recombines TRBV6-5 with TRBJ2-7, with 10 positions matching TRBD1. The CDR3 totals 14 residues. From germline, CDR1 is MNHEY and CDR2 SVGAGI. The trim removed 5 bases at V and 5 bases at J, leaving 6 bases unmatched.

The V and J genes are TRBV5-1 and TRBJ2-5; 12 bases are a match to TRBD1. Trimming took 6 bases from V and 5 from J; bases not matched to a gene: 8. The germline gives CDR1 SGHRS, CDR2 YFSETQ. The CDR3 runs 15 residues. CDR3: CASTTGDRGLETQYF. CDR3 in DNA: TGCGCCAGCACCACCGGGGACAGGGGGCTTGAGACCCAGTACTTC.